This T cell receptor beta chain appears in the sequencing data of a study of T cell responses to AZD1222 COVID-19 vaccine. General study results and limits: The study found vaccine-associated CD4 TCRs spanning spike, dominant at 160-218 and 743-854. The number of AZD1222 recipients seropositive at baseline was only 5 to 7. Repertoires were collected only later (after the peak T cell response had occurred). Increased Spike-specific TCR breadth and depth were observed after two AZD1222 doses.

CDR1 is SGHRS and CDR2 is YFSETQ in the germline V gene. V lost 4 bases and J lost 0; bases outside the gene matches: 9. The length of the CDR3 is 17 residues. Only in-frame clones appear in the TCRdb table, and some are missing; sequencing was by immunoSEQ multiplex PCR. The repertoire includes 95,000 to 110,000 clones, approximately 88% of them detected once, and 20% sits in the top ten. In regard to this clone: Antigen specificity is unknown.

Specimen: peripheral blood, collected on day 0 of AZD1222 vaccination. The receptor was derived from an adult in good health. V usage is TRBV5-1 and J usage is TRBJ2-1, with 8 bases aligning to TRBD2. The CDR3 nucleotides are TGCGCCAGCAGCCCCTCGACTAGCGCGAACTCCTACAATGAGCAGTTCTTC. It is translated as CASSPSTSANSYNEQFF.